This paragraph covers one T cell receptor beta chain sequence. As yet, its antigen is unknown. This specimen comes from a study of beta chain features in type 1 diabetes. Findings of the study overall: The naive, central memory and Treg TCRB repertoires looked more alike in patients than they did in healthy donors.

Reverse transcription of all isolated RNA meant that expressed TCRB transcripts were sequenced. Using immunoSEQ multiplex PCR, the repertoire was profiled, and TCRdb retains in-frame clones only, with some absent. The sample consists of fewer than 650,000 clones, roughly a sixth of them appearing once. Using CD45RO/CCR7/CD25/CD127/CD95/CD27, CD4+ naive, central memory, regulatory and stem cell-like memory cells were sorted. Post-sort purity exceeded 95% for all sorted populations. Between the trimmed V and J ends, which lost 4 bases and 4 bases, there was a span of 15 bases. Germline CDR1 reads SGHTA; CDR2 reads FQGTGA. This CDR3 contains 15 residues.

The V gene is TRBV7-3, the J gene TRBJ2-3; D may be TRBD1 or TRBD2 (5 bases each). This sequence originates from a man aged 18-30 years in good health. Sequences were obtained from naive CD4+ T cells from blood. The CDR3 loop reads CASSSGTPRADTQYF. CDR3 nucleotide sequence: TGTGCCAGCAGCTCCGGGACCCCCAGGGCAGATACGCAGTATTTT.